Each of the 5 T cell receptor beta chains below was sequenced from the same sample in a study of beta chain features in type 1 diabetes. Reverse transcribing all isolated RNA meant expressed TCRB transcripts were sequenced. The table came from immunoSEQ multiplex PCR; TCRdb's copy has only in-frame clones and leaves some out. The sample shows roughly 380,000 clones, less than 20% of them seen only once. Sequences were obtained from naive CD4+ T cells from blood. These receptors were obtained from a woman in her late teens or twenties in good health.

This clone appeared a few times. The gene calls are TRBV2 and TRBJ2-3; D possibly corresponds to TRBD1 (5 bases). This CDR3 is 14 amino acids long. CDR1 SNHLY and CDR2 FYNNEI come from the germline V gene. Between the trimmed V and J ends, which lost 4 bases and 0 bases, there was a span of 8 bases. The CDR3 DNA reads TGTGCCAGCAGTGCAAGGACAAGCACAGATACGCAGTATTTT. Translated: CASSARTSTDTQYF.

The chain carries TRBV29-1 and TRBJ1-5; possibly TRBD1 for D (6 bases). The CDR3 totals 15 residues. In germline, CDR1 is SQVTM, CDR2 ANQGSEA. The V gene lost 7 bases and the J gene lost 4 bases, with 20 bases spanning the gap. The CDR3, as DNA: TGCAGCGCTCCCTCTACCAGGGGTCGTAATCAGCCCCAGCATTTT. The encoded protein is CSAPSTRGRNQPQHF.

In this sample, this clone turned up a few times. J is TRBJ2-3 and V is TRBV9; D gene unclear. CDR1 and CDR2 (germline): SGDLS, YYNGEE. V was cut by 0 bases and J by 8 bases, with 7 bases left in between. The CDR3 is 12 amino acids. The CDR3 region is CASSVVAGTQYF. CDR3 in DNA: TGTGCCAGCAGCGTAGTAGCTGGTACGCAGTATTTT.

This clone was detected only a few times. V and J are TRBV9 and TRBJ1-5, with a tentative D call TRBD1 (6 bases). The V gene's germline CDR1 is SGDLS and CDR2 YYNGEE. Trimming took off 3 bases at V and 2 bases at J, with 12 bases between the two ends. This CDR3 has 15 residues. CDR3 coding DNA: TGTGCCAGCAGCGCCGAGGGGGAAGGCAATCAGCCCCAGCATTTT. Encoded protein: CASSAEGEGNQPQHF.

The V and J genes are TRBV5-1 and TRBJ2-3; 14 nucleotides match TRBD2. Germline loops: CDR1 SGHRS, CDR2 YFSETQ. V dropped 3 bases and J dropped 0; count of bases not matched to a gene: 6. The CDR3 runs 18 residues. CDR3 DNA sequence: TGCGCCAGCAGCTCTCGACTAGCGGGGGGGCCCAGCACAGATACGCAGTATTTT. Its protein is CASSSRLAGGPSTDTQYF.